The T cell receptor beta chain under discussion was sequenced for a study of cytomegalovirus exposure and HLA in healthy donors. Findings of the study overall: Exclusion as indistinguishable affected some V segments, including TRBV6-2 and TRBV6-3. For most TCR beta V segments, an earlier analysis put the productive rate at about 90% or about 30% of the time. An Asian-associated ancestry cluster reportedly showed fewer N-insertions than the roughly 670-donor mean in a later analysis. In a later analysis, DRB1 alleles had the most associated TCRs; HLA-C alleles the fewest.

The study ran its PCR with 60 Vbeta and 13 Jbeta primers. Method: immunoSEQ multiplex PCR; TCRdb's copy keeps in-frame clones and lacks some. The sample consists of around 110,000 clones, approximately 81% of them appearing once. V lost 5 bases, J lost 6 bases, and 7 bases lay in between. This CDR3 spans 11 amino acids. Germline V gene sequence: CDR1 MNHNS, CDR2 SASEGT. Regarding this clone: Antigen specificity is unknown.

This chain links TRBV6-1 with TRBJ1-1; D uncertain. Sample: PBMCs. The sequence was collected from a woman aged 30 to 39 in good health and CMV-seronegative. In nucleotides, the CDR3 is TGTGCCAGCAGTCCTATTTCTGAAGCTTTCTTT. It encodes CASSPISEAFF.